These 31 T cell receptor beta chains share one sample of origin, sequenced in a study of cytomegalovirus exposure and HLA in healthy donors. With 60 Vbeta and 13 Jbeta primers, the PCR was carried out. Here immunoSEQ multiplex PCR was the method, and the copy in TCRdb shows in-frame clones only, minus some. Of under 200,000 clones in the sample, roughly 73% are singletons; the top ten hold roughly 1.9%. Sequenced input: PBMCs. The origin of the receptors is a woman under 40 in good health and CMV-seronegative.

The table lists this clone with a count of one. The CDR3 loop is CAWSVLEAFF. As DNA, the CDR3 is TGTGCCTGGAGTGTACTTGAGGCTTTCTTT. The chain links TRBV30 to TRBJ1-1; D is undetermined. Germline V lookup: CDR1 GTSNPN, CDR2 SVGIG (reference sequence). The V end lost 0 bases, the J end lost 11 bases, and 7 bases lay between the germline ends. The CDR3 runs to 10 residues.

As concerns this clone: This specimen includes other DNA sequences encoding the same CDR3. The chain couples TRBV28 to TRBJ1-1; weak D call: TRBD1 (6 bases). V was shortened by 7 bases and J by 2 bases, with 14 bases between the two germline ends. This CDR3 spans 14 amino acids. CDR1 MDHEN and CDR2 SYDVKM come from the germline V gene. The CDR3 DNA follows: TGTGCCAGCACCGACAGGATTTCTAACACTGAAGCTTTCTTT. Its protein product is CASTDRISNTEAFF.

The chain is built from TRBV7-6 and TRBJ1-2; 11 bases map to TRBD1. Per the germline V gene, CDR1 is SGHVS and CDR2 is FNYEAQ. This CDR3 region has 15 residues. V dropped 5 bases and J dropped 6; count of bases not matched to a gene: 8. The CDR3 DNA sequence: TGTGCCAGCAGCCCAGGGACAGGGGGATATGATGGCTACACCTTC. Translated: CASSPGTGGYDGYTF.

This sequence joins TRBV6-1 and TRBJ1-1, with 12 positions matching TRBD1. CDR1 is MNHNS and CDR2 is SASEGT in the germline V gene. This CDR3 contains 17 residues. Germline trimming cut 4 bases from V and 3 bases from J; bases unmatched to any gene: 9. This CDR3 is CASSAVPGQGADTEAFF. The DNA of the CDR3 is TGTGCCAGCAGTGCCGTCCCGGGACAGGGGGCGGACACTGAAGCTTTCTTT.

This clone was detected only a few times. The CDR3 bases are TGTGCCAGCAGTGAAAGGCAGGGGGCTTTTGGAAACACCATATATTTT. Amino acids: CASSERQGAFGNTIYF. The chain is built from TRBV2 and TRBJ1-3, with TRBD1 identical over 8 bases. CDR3 size: 16 residues. Trimming cost V 2 bases and J 3 bases; bases outside gene matches: 6. Germline V lookup: CDR1 SNHLY, CDR2 FYNNEI.

This chain uses TRBV27 with TRBJ2-7, with 9 bases that match TRBD2. The germline gives CDR1 MNHEY, CDR2 SMNVEV (reference sequence). Trimming took 4 bases from V and 5 from J; bases not matched to a gene: 6. This CDR3 spans 14 amino acids. DNA for the CDR3: TGTGCCAGCAGTTCCGGACTAGCGTCCCACGAGCAGTACTTC. Its protein is CASSSGLASHEQYF.

This chain links TRBV5-1 with TRBJ2-2; D may be TRBD1 (6 bases). This CDR3 has 14 amino acids. V dropped 3 bases and J dropped 2 bases, with 8 bases sitting between them. Germline V gene lookup returns CDR1 SGHRS and CDR2 YFSETQ. For the CDR3, the DNA is TGCGCCAGCAGCTCGGGACACAACACCGGGGAGCTGTTTTTT. Its translation: CASSSGHNTGELFF.

The genes are TRBV19 and TRBJ2-7, with D unresolved. CDR1 LNHDA and CDR2 SQIVND come from the germline V gene (reference sequence). Trimming pared 1 base from V and 3 bases from J, leaving 7 bases between. The CDR3 loop spans 13 amino acids. CDR3 nucleotides: TGTGCCAGTAGTATAGCTTACGGCTACGAGCAGTACTTC. Amino acids: CASSIAYGYEQYF.

V and J are TRBV28 and TRBJ1-2; D gene uncertain. CDR1 is MDHEN and CDR2 is SYDVKM in the germline V gene. The CDR3 runs 12 residues. Trimming stripped 4 bases from V and 3 bases from J, with 6 bases between. The DNA of the CDR3 is TGTGCCAGCAGTTATCAGTACTATGGCTACACCTTC. As protein: CASSYQYYGYTF.

The genes are TRBV5-1 and TRBJ2-7; 10 positions match TRBD1. The V gene's germline CDR1 is SGHRS and CDR2 YFSETQ. The trim removed 2 bases at V and 6 bases at J, leaving 11 bases unmatched. The CDR3 sequence is 16 residues long. CDR3 protein: CASSLLGQGVGVEQYF. As DNA, the CDR3 is TGCGCCAGCAGCTTATTAGGACAGGGGGTGGGGGTCGAGCAGTACTTC.

This chain links TRBV23-1 with TRBJ2-4, with D perhaps matching TRBD2 (6 bases). TRBV23-1 is noted as an ORF with a role that remains uncertain. CDR3 length: 16 amino acids. The V and J ends lost 4 bases and 1 base respectively, with 14 bases between them. The CDR3 bases are TGCGCCAGCAGTCCTATGCGGGATGTCGCCAAAAACATTCAGTACTTC. Amino acids: CASSPMRDVAKNIQYF.

In this sample, this clone turned up once. V and J are TRBV7-8 and TRBJ2-1, with 7 bases identical to TRBD2. Germline CDR1 is SGHVS and CDR2 is FQNEAQ. J was trimmed by 6 bases and V by 5 bases; bases with no gene match: 4. The CDR3 has 13 amino acids. CDR3 bases: TGTGCCAGCAGCGGGGGGGTGGTCAATGAGCAGTTCTTC. It encodes CASSGGVVNEQFF.

The rearrangement uses TRBV6-1 and TRBJ2-7; 9 nucleotides line up with TRBD1. The CDR3 has 12 residues. Losses at the gene ends were 10 bases for V and 6 bases for J; bases not matched to a gene: 7. Germline loops: CDR1 MNHNS, CDR2 SASEGT. This CDR3 reads CATGQGLGEQYF. The CDR3 region has the DNA TGTGCCACGGGACAGGGTCTTGGCGAGCAGTACTTC.

This clone came up once. The rearrangement links TRBV18 to TRBJ1-4; tentatively, D is TRBD1 (5 bases). The CDR3 loop spans 14 amino acids. Per the germline V gene, CDR1 is KGHSH and CDR2 is LQKENI. The V end was cut by 4 bases, the J end by 8 bases, with 14 bases between. DNA of the CDR3: TGTGCCAGCTCACTCGGGGGAACGGGGGAAAAACTGTTTTTT. It is translated as CASSLGGTGEKLFF.

The genes are TRBV6-1 and TRBJ2-7, with 12 positions matching TRBD2. Looked up from germline, CDR1 is MNHNS and CDR2 is SASEGT. V lost 5 bases, J lost 0 bases, and 2 bases stayed unmatched. The CDR3 is 15 amino acids. The CDR3, as DNA: TGTGCCAGCAGTCCGACTAGCGGGAGCTCCTACGAGCAGTACTTC. It codes for CASSPTSGSSYEQYF.

The chain is built from TRBV19 and TRBJ2-1; 7 nucleotides agree with TRBD1. V shed 1 base and J 6 bases; nucleotides not matched to a gene: 6. Germline V lookup: CDR1 LNHDA, CDR2 SQIVND (reference sequence). CDR3 size: 15 residues. The CDR3 loop reads CASSIAAHRGNEQFF. CDR3 coding DNA: TGTGCCAGTAGTATAGCGGCCCACAGGGGCAATGAGCAGTTCTTC.

About this clone itself: One end of the junction does not line up with germline, which may come from a read error. The V call is TRBV7-9, the J call TRBJ1-1; D not resolved. CDR1 is SEHNR, CDR2 FQNEAQ, per germline (reference sequence). This CDR3 comprises 15 residues. CDR3 DNA: TGTTCCAGCATCGATCGACTTGGAATGAACACTGAAGCTTTCTTT. Its protein product is CSSIDRLGMNTEAFF.

This chain uses TRBV4-3 with TRBJ2-2; 12 bases are a match to TRBD2. The germline V gene encodes CDR1 LGHNA and CDR2 YSLEER. The V gene end was trimmed by 1 base and the J gene end by 5 bases; junction bases not matched to a gene: 8. CDR3 length: 18 residues. The CDR3 nucleotides read TGCGCCAGCAGCCAAGTGGCGACTAGCGGGAGCTCTACCGGGGAGCTGTTTTTT. Its protein is CASSQVATSGSSTGELFF.

The J gene is TRBJ2-7, the V gene TRBV28, with TRBD2 identical over 9 bases. This CDR3 comprises 16 residues. The junction had 4 bases not matched to a gene; V was cut back by 1 base and J by 0 bases. Looked up from germline, CDR1 is MDHEN and CDR2 is SYDVKM. CDR3 in DNA: TGTGCCAGCAGTTTATATTCTAGCGGGGCCTCCTACGAGCAGTACTTC. Protein sequence: CASSLYSSGASYEQYF.

CDR3 DNA sequence: TGTGCCAGCAGCCCGAAGGGAGCGGAGGACTACGAGCAGTACTTC. Its protein product is CASSPKGAEDYEQYF. The chain employs TRBV4-2 and TRBJ2-7, with D possibly being TRBD2 (5 bases). In germline, CDR1 is LGHNA, CDR2 YNFKEQ. V lost 4 bases to trimming and J lost 3 bases, with 16 bases between them. The CDR3 is made up of 15 amino acids.

This chain links TRBV7-6 with TRBJ2-2, with D possibly being TRBD2 (5 bases). Germline-derived CDR1 and CDR2 are SGHVS and FNYEAQ. V gave up 6 bases and J gave up 5 bases, with 16 bases separating them. This CDR3 has 15 amino acids. CDR3 nucleotides: TGTGCCAGCAGGGGTCTGGGCGGGCGGACCGGGGAGCTGTTTTTT. Protein product: CASRGLGGRTGELFF. Filled out from reference TRBV7-6 and TRBJ2-2, the complete variable domain reads GAGVSQSPRYKVTKRGQDVALRCDPISGHVSLYWYRQALGQGPEFLTYFNYEAQQDKSGLPNDRFSAERPEGSISTLTIQRTEQRDSAMYRCASRGLGGRTGELFFGEGSRLTVL.

V is TRBV14 and J is TRBJ1-2, with 7 bases matching TRBD1. CDR1 SGHDN and CDR2 FVKESK come from the germline V gene. The junction had 14 bases not matched to a gene; V was cut back by 2 bases and J by 5 bases. There are 17 residues in the CDR3. The CDR3 sequence: CASSQKAGTVLDYGYTF. Here the CDR3 DNA reads TGTGCCAGCAGCCAAAAGGCCGGGACAGTGCTAGATTATGGCTACACCTTC.

This rearrangement joins TRBV19 to TRBJ2-5; TRBD2 agrees at 11 bases. V lost 5 bases, J lost 2 bases, and 7 bases stayed unmatched. The CDR3 runs to 16 residues. Germline CDR1 LNHDA, CDR2 SQIVND (reference sequence). CDR3 coding DNA: TGTGCCAGTAGTTCCCAACTAGCGGGGGTACAAGAGACCCAGTACTTC. This codes for CASSSQLAGVQETQYF. Based on the CDR3 plus reference TRBV19 and TRBJ2-5, the full variable domain is DGGITQSPKYLFRKEGQNVTLSCEQNLNHDAMYWYRQDPGQGLRLIYYSQIVNDFQKGDIAEGYSVSREKKESFPLTVTSAQKNPTAFYLCASSSQLAGVQETQYFGPGTRLLVL.

Only a few counts were recorded for this clone. This chain uses TRBV11-2 with TRBJ2-7; 7 bases align to TRBD1. The CDR3 contains 18 residues. The trim removed 6 bases at V and 5 bases at J, leaving 22 bases unmatched. Germline CDR1 is SGHAT and CDR2 is FQNNGV. Here the CDR3 DNA reads TGTGCCAGCAGGTTATCGCCCTCTATAACGGGACAGTATAACGAGCAGTACTTC. Protein product: CASRLSPSITGQYNEQYF.

The J gene is TRBJ2-1, the V gene TRBV19; the match to TRBD2 covers 9 bases. Germline V gene data show CDR1 as LNHDA and CDR2 as SQIVND (reference sequence). The ends lost 6 bases at V and 4 bases at J; junction bases unmatched: 7. The CDR3 consists of 15 residues. The CDR3 DNA reads TGTGCCAGTAGCTATAGCGGGGGCCAGTACAATGAGCAGTTCTTC. Protein sequence: CASSYSGGQYNEQFF.

This chain connects TRBV27 to TRBJ2-7; D is possibly TRBD1 (6 bases). With 3 bases removed from V and 5 bases from J, the gap between germline ends came to 11 bases. The germline gives CDR1 MNHEY, CDR2 SMNVEV (reference sequence). The CDR3 is 13 residues long. Here the CDR3 DNA reads TGTGCCAGCAGTTTCCAGGGGCCCAACGAGCAGTACTTC. Its protein product is CASSFQGPNEQYF.

A few counts support this clone. The chain has TRBV5-1 and TRBJ2-3, with 11 positions matching TRBD1. Germline V gives CDR1 SGHRS, CDR2 YFSETQ. The CDR3 loop spans 16 amino acids. Trimming took 6 bases from V and 4 from J; bases not matched to a gene: 10. The CDR3 DNA follows: TGCGCCAGCACGCACCTCAGGGGACAGGGGGCAGATACGCAGTATTTT. It yields the protein CASTHLRGQGADTQYF.

This clone has more than one count but fewer than ten. The V gene is TRBV7-2, the J gene TRBJ2-7; 9 bases agree with TRBD2. The CDR3 length is 16 residues. The ends lost 5 bases at V and 4 bases at J; junction bases unmatched: 12. The germline V gene has CDR1 SGHTA and CDR2 FQGNSA. Here the CDR3 reads CASSQGASGIPYEQYF. The CDR3 coding sequence is TGTGCCAGCAGCCAAGGGGCTAGCGGGATCCCGTACGAGCAGTACTTC.

This sequence joins TRBV6-5 and TRBJ1-5; D gene uncertain. The V gene's germline CDR1 is MNHEY and CDR2 SVGAGI. The CDR3 extends over 13 amino acids. V was trimmed by 3 bases and J by 6 bases, leaving 9 bases between them. As DNA, the CDR3 is TGTGCCAGCAGTTATCAGAGCGGTCAGCCCCAGCATTTT. Translation: CASSYQSGQPQHF.

The V and J genes are TRBV10-1 and TRBJ1-5, with a possible D match to TRBD1 (5 bases). The ends were cut back, 2 bases at V and 5 bases at J, with 16 bases in the middle. The length of the CDR3 is 16 residues. Germline V lookup: CDR1 WNHNN, CDR2 SYGVQD (reference sequence). CDR3 region: CASSERTPDNHQPQHF. CDR3 coding DNA: TGCGCCAGCAGTGAGAGGACACCCGATAACCATCAGCCCCAGCATTTT.

Only a few counts were recorded for this clone. V and J are TRBV19 and TRBJ2-1, with 11 bases matching TRBD2. With 6 bases clipped from V and 5 bases from J, the junction kept 6 bases outside the gene matches. This CDR3 region has 15 residues. Germline V CDR1 and CDR2: LNHDA, SQIVND (reference sequence). The CDR3 coding sequence is TGTGCCAGTAGCTACCGACTAGCGGGGAACAATGAGCAGTTCTTC. Its protein is CASSYRLAGNNEQFF. The variable domain in full, with the rest retrieved from reference TRBV19 and TRBJ2-1, is DGGITQSPKYLFRKEGQNVTLSCEQNLNHDAMYWYRQDPGQGLRLIYYSQIVNDFQKGDIAEGYSVSREKKESFPLTVTSAQKNPTAFYLCASSYRLAGNNEQFFGPGTRLTVL.